This T cell receptor (beta chain) was identified during a study of T cell clonality in common variable immunodeficiency. Findings of the study overall: CVID patient heterogeneity limited repertoire-clinical complication correlations. Compared with healthy controls, CVID subjects showed increased TCRbeta clonality, mostly in about a third.

This clone was counted many times. What it recognizes is unknown. The read ends 3 residues early relative to the CDR3; the germline J gene fills the gap. Sequencing used immunoSEQ multiplex PCR; TCRdb keeps in-frame clones, though not all of them. In total the sample includes 55,000 to 65,000 clones, none of them seen once. CDR3 length: 19 residues. CDR1 and CDR2 (germline): SGHRS, YFSETQ. V dropped 4 bases and J dropped 5; count of bases not matched to a gene: 13. This receptor was identified in a person between 18 and 75 years old in good health. The genes are TRBV5-1 and TRBJ2-1, with TRBD2 matching 15 bases. The material sequenced was peripheral blood mononuclear cells. The CDR3 sequence: CASSHPRTSGRAENNEQFF. The sequenced CDR3 bases are TGCGCCAGCAGCCATCCTCGGACTAGCGGGAGGGCGGAAAACAATGAG.